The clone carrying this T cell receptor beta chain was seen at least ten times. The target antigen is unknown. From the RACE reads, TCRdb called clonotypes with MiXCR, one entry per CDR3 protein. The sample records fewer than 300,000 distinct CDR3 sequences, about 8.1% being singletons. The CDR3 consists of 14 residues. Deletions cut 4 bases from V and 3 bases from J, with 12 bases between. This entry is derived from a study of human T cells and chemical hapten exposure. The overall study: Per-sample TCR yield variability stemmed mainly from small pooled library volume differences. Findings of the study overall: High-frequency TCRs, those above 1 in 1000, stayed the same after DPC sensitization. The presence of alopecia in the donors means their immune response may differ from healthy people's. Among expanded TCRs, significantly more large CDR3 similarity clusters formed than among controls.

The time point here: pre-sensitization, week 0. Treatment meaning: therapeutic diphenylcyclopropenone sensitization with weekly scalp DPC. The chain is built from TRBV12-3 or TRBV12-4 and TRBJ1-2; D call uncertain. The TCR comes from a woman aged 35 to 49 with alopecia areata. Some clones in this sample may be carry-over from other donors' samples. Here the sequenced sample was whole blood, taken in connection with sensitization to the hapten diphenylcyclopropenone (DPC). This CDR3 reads CASSSLATDYGYTF. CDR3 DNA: TGTGCCAGCAGTTCACTGGCCACAGACTATGGCTACACCTTC.